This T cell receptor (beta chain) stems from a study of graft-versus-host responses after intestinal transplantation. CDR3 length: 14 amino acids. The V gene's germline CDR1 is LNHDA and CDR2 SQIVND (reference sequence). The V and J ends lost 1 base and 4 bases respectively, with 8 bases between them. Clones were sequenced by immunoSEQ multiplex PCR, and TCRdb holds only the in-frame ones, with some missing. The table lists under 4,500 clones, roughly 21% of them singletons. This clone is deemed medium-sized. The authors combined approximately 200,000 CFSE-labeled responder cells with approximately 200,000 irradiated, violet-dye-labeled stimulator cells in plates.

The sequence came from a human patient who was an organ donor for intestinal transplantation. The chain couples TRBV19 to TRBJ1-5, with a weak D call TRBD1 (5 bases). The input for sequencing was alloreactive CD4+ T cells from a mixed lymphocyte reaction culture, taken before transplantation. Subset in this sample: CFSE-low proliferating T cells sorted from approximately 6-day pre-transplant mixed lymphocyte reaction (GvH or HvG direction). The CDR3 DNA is TGTGCCAGTAGTATAGCCCGGGGGAATCAGCCCCAGCATTTT. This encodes CASSIARGNQPQHF. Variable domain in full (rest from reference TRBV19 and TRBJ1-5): DGGITQSPKYLFRKEGQNVTLSCEQNLNHDAMYWYRQDPGQGLRLIYYSQIVNDFQKGDIAEGYSVSREKKESFPLTVTSAQKNPTAFYLCASSIARGNQPQHFGDGTRLSIL.